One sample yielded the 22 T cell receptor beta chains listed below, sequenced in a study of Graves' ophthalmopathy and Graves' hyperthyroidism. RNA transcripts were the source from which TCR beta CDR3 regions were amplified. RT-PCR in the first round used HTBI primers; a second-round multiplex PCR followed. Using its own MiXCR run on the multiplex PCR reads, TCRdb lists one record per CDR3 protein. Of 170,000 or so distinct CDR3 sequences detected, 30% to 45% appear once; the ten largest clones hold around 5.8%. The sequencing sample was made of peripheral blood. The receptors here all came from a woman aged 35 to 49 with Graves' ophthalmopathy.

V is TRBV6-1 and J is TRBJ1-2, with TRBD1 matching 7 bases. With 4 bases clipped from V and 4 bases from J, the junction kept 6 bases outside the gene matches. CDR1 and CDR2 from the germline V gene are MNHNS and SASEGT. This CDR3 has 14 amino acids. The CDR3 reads CASSGAGTVYGYTF. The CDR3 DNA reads TGTGCCAGCAGTGGCGCCGGGACAGTCTATGGCTACACCTTC.

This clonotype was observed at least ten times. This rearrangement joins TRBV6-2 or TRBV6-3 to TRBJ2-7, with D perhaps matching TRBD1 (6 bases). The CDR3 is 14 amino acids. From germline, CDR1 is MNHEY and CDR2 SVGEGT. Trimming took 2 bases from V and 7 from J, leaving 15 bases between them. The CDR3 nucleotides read TGTGCCAGCAGTTACGGGGGCCATGAATCTGAGCAGTACTTC. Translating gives CASSYGGHESEQYF.

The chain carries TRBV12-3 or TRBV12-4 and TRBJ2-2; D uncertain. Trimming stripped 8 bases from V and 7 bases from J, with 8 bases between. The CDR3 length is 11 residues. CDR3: CASEINGELFF. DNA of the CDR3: TGTGCCAGCGAAATAAACGGGGAGCTGTTTTTT.

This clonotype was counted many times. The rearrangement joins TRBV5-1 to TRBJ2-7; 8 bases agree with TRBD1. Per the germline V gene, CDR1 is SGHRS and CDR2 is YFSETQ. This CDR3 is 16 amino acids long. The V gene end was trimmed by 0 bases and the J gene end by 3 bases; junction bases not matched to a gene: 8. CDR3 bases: TGCGCCAGCAGCTTGGAGGGTGGCAGGGGGCTCTACGAGCAGTACTTC. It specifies CASSLEGGRGLYEQYF.

The CDR3 spells CASSYGQGRETQYF. CDR3 nucleotides: TGTGCCAGCAGTTACGGACAGGGAAGGGAGACCCAGTACTTC. The V and J genes are TRBV6-5 and TRBJ2-5; 8 bases line up with TRBD1. The CDR3 runs 14 residues. The ends lost 2 bases at V and 5 bases at J; junction bases unmatched: 4. Germline V gene data show CDR1 as MNHEY and CDR2 as SVGAGI.

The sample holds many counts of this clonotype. CDR3 sequence (DNA): TGTGCCAGCAGCATACCATTGGGACTGCCACTCGAAGAGACCCAGTACTTC. Translation: CASSIPLGLPLEETQYF. This chain joins TRBV28 and TRBJ2-5; D is possibly TRBD2 (6 bases). This CDR3 region has 17 residues. CDR1 and CDR2 (germline): MDHEN, SYDVKM. Between the trimmed V and J ends, which lost 6 bases and 3 bases, there was a span of 23 bases.

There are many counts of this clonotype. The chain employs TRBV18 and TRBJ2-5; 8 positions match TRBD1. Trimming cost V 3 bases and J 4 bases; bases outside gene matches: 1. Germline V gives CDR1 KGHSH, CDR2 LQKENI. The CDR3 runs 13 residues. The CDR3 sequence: CASSPDRGETQYF. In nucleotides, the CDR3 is TGTGCCAGCTCACCCGACAGGGGAGAGACCCAGTACTTC.

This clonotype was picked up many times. CDR3 sequence (DNA): TGTGCCAGCAGTTTTAGGGAGAGTAGCACTGAAGCTTTCTTT. Protein product: CASSFRESSTEAFF. The V and J genes are TRBV12-3 or TRBV12-4 and TRBJ1-1; no clear D. V lost 3 bases and J 4 bases, leaving 12 bases between the germline ends. This CDR3 is built from 14 residues.

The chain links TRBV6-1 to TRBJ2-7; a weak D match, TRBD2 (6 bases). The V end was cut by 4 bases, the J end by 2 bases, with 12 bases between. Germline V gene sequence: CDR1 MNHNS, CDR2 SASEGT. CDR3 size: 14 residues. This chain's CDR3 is CASSAGVEAYEQYF. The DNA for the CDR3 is TGTGCCAGCAGTGCGGGGGTCGAAGCCTACGAGCAGTACTTC.

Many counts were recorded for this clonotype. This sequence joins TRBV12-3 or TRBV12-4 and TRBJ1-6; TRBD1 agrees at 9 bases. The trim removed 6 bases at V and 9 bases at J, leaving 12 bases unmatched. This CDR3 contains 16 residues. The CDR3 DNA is TGTGCCAGCAGGAGGGGTCCGGGACAGGGTTCTTCACCCCTCCACTTT. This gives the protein CASRRGPGQGSSPLHF.

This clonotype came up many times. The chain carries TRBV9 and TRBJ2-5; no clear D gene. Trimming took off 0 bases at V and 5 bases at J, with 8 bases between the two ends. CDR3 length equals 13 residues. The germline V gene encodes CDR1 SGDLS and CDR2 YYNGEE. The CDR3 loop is CASSVGPDETQYF. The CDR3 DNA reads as TGTGCCAGCAGCGTAGGTCCTGATGAGACCCAGTACTTC. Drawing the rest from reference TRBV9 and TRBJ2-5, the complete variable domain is DSGVTQTPKHLITATGQRVTLRCSPRSGDLSVYWYQQSLDQGLQFLIQYYNGEERAKGNILERFSAQQFPDLHSELNLSSLELGDSALYFCASSVGPDETQYFGPGTRLLVL.

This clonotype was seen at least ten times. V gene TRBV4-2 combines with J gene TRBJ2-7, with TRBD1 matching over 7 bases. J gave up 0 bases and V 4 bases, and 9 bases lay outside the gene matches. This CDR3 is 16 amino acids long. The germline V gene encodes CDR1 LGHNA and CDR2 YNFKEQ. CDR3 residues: CASSLETGIGSYEQYF. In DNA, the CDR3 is TGTGCCAGCAGCCTCGAGACAGGGATCGGCTCCTACGAGCAGTACTTC.

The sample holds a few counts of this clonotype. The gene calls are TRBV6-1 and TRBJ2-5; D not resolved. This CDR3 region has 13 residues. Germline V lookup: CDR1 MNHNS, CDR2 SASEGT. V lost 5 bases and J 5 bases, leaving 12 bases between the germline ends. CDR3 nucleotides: TGTGCCAGCAGTCCCGACATCCTGGAGACCCAGTACTTC. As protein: CASSPDILETQYF.

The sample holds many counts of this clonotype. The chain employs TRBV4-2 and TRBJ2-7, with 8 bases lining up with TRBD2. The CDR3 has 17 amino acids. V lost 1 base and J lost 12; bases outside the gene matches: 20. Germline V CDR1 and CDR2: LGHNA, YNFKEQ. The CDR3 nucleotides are TGTGCCAGCAGCCAAGCCCTAAATGCGCGGGGGGACCCACTTTGGTACTTC. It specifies CASSQALNARGDPLWYF.

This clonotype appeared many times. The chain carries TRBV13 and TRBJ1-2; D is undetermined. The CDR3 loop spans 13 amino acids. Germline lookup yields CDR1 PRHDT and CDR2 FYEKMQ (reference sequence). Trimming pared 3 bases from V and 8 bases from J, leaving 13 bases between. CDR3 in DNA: TGTGCCAGCAGCTTCAACGGAATGTCGGGCTACACCTTC. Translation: CASSFNGMSGYTF.

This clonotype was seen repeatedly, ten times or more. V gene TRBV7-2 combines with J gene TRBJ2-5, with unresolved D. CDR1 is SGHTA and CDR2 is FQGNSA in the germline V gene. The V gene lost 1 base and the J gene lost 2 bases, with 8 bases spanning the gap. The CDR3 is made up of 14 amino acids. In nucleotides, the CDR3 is TGTGCCAGCAGCTTAGAATCGTGGCAAGAGACCCAGTACTTC. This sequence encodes CASSLESWQETQYF.

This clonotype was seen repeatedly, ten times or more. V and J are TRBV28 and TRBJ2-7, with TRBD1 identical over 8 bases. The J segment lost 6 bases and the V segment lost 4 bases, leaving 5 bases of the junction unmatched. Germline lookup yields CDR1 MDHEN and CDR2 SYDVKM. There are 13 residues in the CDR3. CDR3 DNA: TGTGCCAGCAGTTCAGGGGGCACGGTCGAGCAGTACTTC. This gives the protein CASSSGGTVEQYF.

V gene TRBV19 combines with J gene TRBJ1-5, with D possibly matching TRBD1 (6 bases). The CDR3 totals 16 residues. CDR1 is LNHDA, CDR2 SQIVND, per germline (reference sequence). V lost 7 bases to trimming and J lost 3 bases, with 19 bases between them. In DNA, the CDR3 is TGTGCCAGTACTCACCAGGGGAATGCTGTCAATCAGCCCCAGCATTTT. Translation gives CASTHQGNAVNQPQHF.

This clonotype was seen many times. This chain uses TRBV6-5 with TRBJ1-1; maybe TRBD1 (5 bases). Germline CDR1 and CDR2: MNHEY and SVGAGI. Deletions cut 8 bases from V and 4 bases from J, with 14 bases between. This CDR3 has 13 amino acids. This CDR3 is CASSWGVGTEAFF. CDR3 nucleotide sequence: TGTGCCAGCTCCTGGGGGGTGGGCACTGAAGCTTTCTTT.

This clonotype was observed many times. The CDR3 here is CASRHREDSNQPQHF. DNA for the CDR3: TGTGCCAGCAGACACAGGGAAGATAGCAATCAGCCCCAGCATTTT. This chain links TRBV12-3 or TRBV12-4 with TRBJ1-5; the D gene is possibly TRBD1 (6 bases). This CDR3 contains 15 residues. V lost 6 bases, J lost 0 bases, and 12 bases lay in between.

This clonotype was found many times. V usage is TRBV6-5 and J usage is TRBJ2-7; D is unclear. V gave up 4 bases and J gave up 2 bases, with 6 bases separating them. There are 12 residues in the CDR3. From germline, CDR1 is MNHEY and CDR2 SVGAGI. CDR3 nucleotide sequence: TGTGCCAGCAGTTTCCACCCCTACGAGCAGTACTTC. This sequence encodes CASSFHPYEQYF.

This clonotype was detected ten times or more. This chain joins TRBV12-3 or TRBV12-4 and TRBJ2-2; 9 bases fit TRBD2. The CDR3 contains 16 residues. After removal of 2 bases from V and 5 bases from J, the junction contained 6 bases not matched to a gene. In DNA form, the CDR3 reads TGTGCCAGCAGTTTAAGTCTAGCGGGAAGGACCGGGGAGCTGTTTTTT. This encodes CASSLSLAGRTGELFF.